This TCR beta chain was identified in a study of OX40 agonist ivuxolimab in advanced cancers. Profiled with immunoSEQ multiplex PCR; TCRdb holds only in-frame clones, not every one. Of over 100,000 clones listed, around 93% are singletons. CDR1 and CDR2 from the germline V gene are SGHTA and FQGNSA. V was pared by 2 bases and J by 5 bases, with 10 bases between. The CDR3 consists of 14 residues. The clonotype comes from an adult with an advanced solid tumor such as melanoma, head and neck, liver or kidney cancer. This sequence joins TRBV7-2 and TRBJ2-1; weak D call: TRBD2 (5 bases). The sample in question was CD4+ or CD8+ T cells sorted from blood, obtained in a trial of the OX40 agonist ivuxolimab. Written as DNA, the CDR3 is TGTGCCAGCAGCTTAAGCTTAGCGAACAATGAGCAGTTCTTC. As protein: CASSLSLANNEQFF.